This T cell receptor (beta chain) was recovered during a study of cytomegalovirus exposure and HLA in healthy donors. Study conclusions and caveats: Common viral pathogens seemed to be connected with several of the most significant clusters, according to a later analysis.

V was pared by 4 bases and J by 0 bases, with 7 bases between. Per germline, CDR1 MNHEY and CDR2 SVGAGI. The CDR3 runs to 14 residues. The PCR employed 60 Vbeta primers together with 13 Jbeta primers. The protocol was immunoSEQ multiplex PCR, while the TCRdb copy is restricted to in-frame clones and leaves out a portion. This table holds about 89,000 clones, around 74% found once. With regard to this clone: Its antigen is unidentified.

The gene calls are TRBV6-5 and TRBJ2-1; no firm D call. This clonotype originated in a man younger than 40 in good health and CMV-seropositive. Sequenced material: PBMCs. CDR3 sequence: CASSSTYSYNEQFF. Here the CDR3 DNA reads TGTGCCAGCAGTTCCACCTACTCCTACAATGAGCAGTTCTTC.